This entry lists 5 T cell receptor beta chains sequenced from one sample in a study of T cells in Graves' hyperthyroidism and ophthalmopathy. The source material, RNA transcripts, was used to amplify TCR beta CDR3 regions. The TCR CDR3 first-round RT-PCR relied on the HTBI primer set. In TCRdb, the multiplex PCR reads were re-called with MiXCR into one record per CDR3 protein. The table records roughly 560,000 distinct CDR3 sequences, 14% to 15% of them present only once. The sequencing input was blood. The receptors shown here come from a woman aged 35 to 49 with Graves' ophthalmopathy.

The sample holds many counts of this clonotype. CDR3 nucleotide sequence: TGTGCCAGCAGTGACCCCCGCCAGGGGCATCCGGAGACCCAGTACTTC. Translation: CASSDPRQGHPETQYF. The chain carries TRBV25-1 and TRBJ2-5; tentative D call: TRBD1 (6 bases). Per the germline V gene, CDR1 is MGHDK and CDR2 is SYGVNS. V lost 3 bases, J lost 5 bases, and 19 bases lay in between. The CDR3 sequence is 16 residues long.

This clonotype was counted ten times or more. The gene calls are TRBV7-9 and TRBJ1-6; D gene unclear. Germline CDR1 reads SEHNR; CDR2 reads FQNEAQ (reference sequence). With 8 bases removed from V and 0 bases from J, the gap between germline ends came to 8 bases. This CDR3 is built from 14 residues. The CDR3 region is CASARGSYNSPLHF. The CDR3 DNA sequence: TGTGCCAGCGCGAGAGGCTCCTATAATTCACCCCTCCACTTT.

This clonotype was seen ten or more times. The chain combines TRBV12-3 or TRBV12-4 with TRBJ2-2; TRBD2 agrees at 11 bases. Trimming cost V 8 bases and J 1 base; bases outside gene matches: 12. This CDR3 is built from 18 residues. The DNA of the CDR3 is TGTGCCAGCTCTTCTCTGGGACTAGCGGCCAAGAACACCGGGGAGCTGTTTTTT. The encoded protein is CASSSLGLAAKNTGELFF.

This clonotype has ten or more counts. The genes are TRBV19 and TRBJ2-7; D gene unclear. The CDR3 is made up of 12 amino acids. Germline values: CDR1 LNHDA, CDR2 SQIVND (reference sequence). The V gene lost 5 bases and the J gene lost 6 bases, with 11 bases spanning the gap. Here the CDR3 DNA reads TGTGCCAGTAGTGAGAGACGAGGCGAGCAGTACTTC. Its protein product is CASSERRGEQYF.

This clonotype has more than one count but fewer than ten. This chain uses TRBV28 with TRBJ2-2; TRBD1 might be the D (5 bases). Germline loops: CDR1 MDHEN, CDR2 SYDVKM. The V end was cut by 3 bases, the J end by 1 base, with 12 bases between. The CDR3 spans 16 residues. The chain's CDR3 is CASSFPARVNTGELFF. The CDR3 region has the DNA TGTGCCAGCAGTTTTCCCGCCAGGGTGAACACCGGGGAGCTGTTTTTT. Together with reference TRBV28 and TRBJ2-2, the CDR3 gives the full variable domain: DVKVTQSSRYLVKRTGEKVFLECVQDMDHENMFWYRQDPGLGLRLIYFSYDVKMKEKGDIPEGYSVSREKKERFSLILESASTNQTSMYLCASSFPARVNTGELFFGEGSRLTVL.